The T cell receptor beta chain under discussion was sequenced for a study of T cells in Graves' hyperthyroidism and ophthalmopathy. Study as a whole: Peripheral blood specimens were obtained at initial diagnosis, prior to any treatment.

TCR beta CDR3 sequences were amplified from RNA transcripts. An initial round of RT-PCR targeting the TCR CDR3 relied on the HTBI primer set. TCRdb re-derived calls from the multiplex PCR reads in MiXCR, one entry per CDR3 protein. The table has fewer than 400,000 distinct CDR3 sequences, around 15% seen once. Ten or more counts support this clonotype. This sequence was found in a middle-aged man with Graves' ophthalmopathy. The material sequenced was blood.

In nucleotides, the CDR3 is TGTGCCAGCAGGCTGGGGGGCACCACCGGGGAGCTGTTTTTT. As protein: CASRLGGTTGELFF. The V gene is TRBV7-9, the J gene TRBJ2-2, with D tentatively TRBD1 or TRBD2 (6 bases each). CDR1 SEHNR and CDR2 FQNEAQ come from the germline V gene (reference sequence). V was shortened by 6 bases and J by 4 bases, with 12 bases between the two germline ends. This CDR3 is built from 14 residues.